This passage covers 7 T cell receptor beta chains from one sample sequenced in a study of post-analysis software for immune sequencing data. The study, taken as a whole, reports: Patients carried four or five TRBV segments more frequently than controls did, and TRBV5-6, TRBV5-1 and TRBV20-1 were among them.

Unique molecular identifiers were present in the TCR beta cDNA libraries. TCRdb re-called the PCR reads with MiXCR, one entry per CDR3 protein. In the table there are 650,000 to 850,000 distinct CDR3 sequences, roughly 58% of which are singletons. Their target antigens are unknown. The sequenced sample was blood. The source of these receptors is a girl between 10 and 17 years old with multiple sclerosis.

This chain links TRBV20-1 with TRBJ1-2; weak D call: TRBD1 (6 bases). The CDR3 loop spans 17 amino acids. Germline CDR1 is DFQATT and CDR2 is SNEGSKA (reference sequence). The V and J ends lost 0 bases and 4 bases respectively, with 21 bases between them. The CDR3 loop is CSARDPGQTVVPYGYTF. The DNA of the CDR3 is TGCAGTGCTAGAGATCCCGGACAGACTGTTGTCCCCTATGGCTACACCTTC.

V is TRBV5-1 and J is TRBJ2-5, with 7 nucleotides matching TRBD1. From germline, CDR1 is SGHRS and CDR2 YFSETQ. The trim removed 0 bases at V and 1 base at J, leaving 6 bases unmatched. The CDR3 extends over 16 amino acids. CDR3 coding DNA: TGCGCCAGCAGCTTGGAGGGGGCCAGGGCCCAAGAGACCCAGTACTTC. Translated: CASSLEGARAQETQYF.

The chain couples TRBV6-2 or TRBV6-3 to TRBJ2-5; perhaps D is TRBD1 or TRBD2 (5 bases each). The CDR3 is 14 residues long. Germline V gene sequence: CDR1 MNHEY, CDR2 SVGEGT. V lost 6 bases and J 1 base, leaving 12 bases between the germline ends. The CDR3 nucleotides are TGTGCCAGCAGGGATACGGGGCGCCAAGAGACCCAGTACTTC. It is translated as CASRDTGRQETQYF.

V gene TRBV20-1 combines with J gene TRBJ2-5; 9 nucleotides line up with TRBD2. Germline-derived CDR1 and CDR2 are DFQATT and SNEGSKA (reference sequence). This CDR3 has 13 residues. The CDR3 coding sequence is TGCAGCGGCCGTATAGCGGGGGCGGGGACCCAGTACTTC. Protein: CSGRIAGAGTQYF.

This clonotype was counted a few times. The J gene is TRBJ2-3, the V gene TRBV4-1, with 8 positions matching TRBD2. Losses at the gene ends were 4 bases for V and 2 bases for J; bases not matched to a gene: 20. The CDR3 has 20 amino acids. In germline, CDR1 is MGHRA, CDR2 YSYEKL. The CDR3 DNA reads TGCGCCAGCAGCCCCCGAGCGGGAGACTATCTAGTACGTGTCACAGATACGCAGTATTTT. Residues: CASSPRAGDYLVRVTDTQYF.

This clonotype was observed a handful of times. Written as DNA, the CDR3 is TGTGCCAGCAGCCAAGAGTCCAGGGGAAACATTCAGTACTTC. It translates to CASSQESRGNIQYF. The rearrangement links TRBV3-1 to TRBJ2-4; perhaps TRBD1 as D (6 bases). Trimming shortened V by 0 bases and J by 6 bases, and 9 bases separated the two germline ends. The CDR3 runs to 14 residues. The V gene's germline CDR1 is LGHDT and CDR2 YNNKEL (reference sequence).

This rearrangement joins TRBV9 to TRBJ2-3; D gene ambiguous. Germline V gene lookup returns CDR1 SGDLS and CDR2 YYNGEE. The CDR3 sequence is 13 residues long. The V end lost 2 bases, the J end lost 2 bases, and 6 bases lay between the germline ends. In DNA, the CDR3 is TGTGCCAGCAGCGTGAGTTTCACAGATACGCAGTATTTT. Its protein is CASSVSFTDTQYF. Full variable domain (outside the CDR3, taken from reference TRBV9 and TRBJ2-3): DSGVTQTPKHLITATGQRVTLRCSPRSGDLSVYWYQQSLDQGLQFLIQYYNGEERAKGNILERFSAQQFPDLHSELNLSSLELGDSALYFCASSVSFTDTQYFGPGTRLTVL.